The 13 T cell receptor beta chains below come from one sample, sequenced in a study of T cells in Graves' hyperthyroidism and ophthalmopathy. Amplification targeted TCR beta CDR3 regions from RNA transcripts. Initially, a first-round RT-PCR of the TCR CDR3 employed the HTBI primer set. Each CDR3 protein gets one entry after TCRdb re-called the multiplex PCR reads with MiXCR. The profile shows hundreds of thousands of distinct CDR3 sequences, around 20% of them singletons. The material sequenced was blood. The source is a woman aged 50 to 65 with Graves' hyperthyroidism that later progressed to Graves' ophthalmopathy.

This clonotype was counted between two and nine times. The chain uses TRBV14 and TRBJ2-1; TRBD1 matches at 7 bases. The germline V gene has CDR1 SGHDN and CDR2 FVKESK. The CDR3 consists of 16 residues. After removal of 3 bases from V and 7 bases from J, the junction contained 12 bases not matched to a gene. The CDR3 loop reads CASSHLDRYYMNEQFF. The DNA of the CDR3 is TGTGCCAGCAGCCACCTGGACAGGTACTACATGAATGAGCAGTTCTTC. The whole variable domain, remainder taken from reference TRBV14 and TRBJ2-1, is EAGVTQFPSHSVIEKGQTVTLRCDPISGHDNLYWYRRVMGKEIKFLLHFVKESKQDESGMPNNRFLAERTGGTYSTLKVQPAELEDSGVYFCASSHLDRYYMNEQFFGPGTRLTVL.

This clonotype was counted at least ten times. The chain combines TRBV11-2 with TRBJ1-1, with TRBD1 as a possible D gene (5 bases). This CDR3 region has 14 residues. CDR1 and CDR2 (germline): SGHAT, FQNNGV. Deletions cut 6 bases from V and 0 bases from J, with 11 bases between. CDR3 sequence reads: CASRSGAMNTEAFF. The CDR3 DNA is TGTGCCAGCAGGTCCGGGGCCATGAACACTGAAGCTTTCTTT. Together with reference TRBV11-2 and TRBJ1-1, the CDR3 gives the full variable domain: EAGVAQSPRYKIIEKRQSVAFWCNPISGHATLYWYQQILGQGPKLLIQFQNNGVVDDSQLPKDRFSAERLKGVDSTLKIQPAKLEDSAVYLCASRSGAMNTEAFFGQGTRLTVV.

This clonotype appeared a few times. The chain has TRBV6-1 and TRBJ2-4; 11 bases are a match to TRBD2. Germline CDR1 is MNHNS and CDR2 is SASEGT. Trimming took 0 bases from V and 0 from J; bases not matched to a gene: 16. The CDR3 has 22 residues. CDR3 bases: TGTGCCAGCAGTGAAGCGTTCGGGACTAGCGGAACTGCGACCCTAGCCAAAAACATTCAGTACTTC. Its translation is CASSEAFGTSGTATLAKNIQYF.

The chain is built from TRBV5-4 and TRBJ2-7; possible D gene TRBD1, 6 bases. Trimming shortened V by 4 bases and J by 0 bases, and 14 bases separated the two germline ends. The CDR3 has 15 residues. CDR1 is SGHNT, CDR2 YYREEE, per germline (reference sequence). The CDR3 DNA reads as TGTGCCAGCAGCGAGACAGGACCCTTCTCCTACGAGCAGTACTTC. Encoded protein: CASSETGPFSYEQYF.

The V and J genes are TRBV6-2 or TRBV6-3 and TRBJ1-5; no definite D call. This CDR3 comprises 14 residues. CDR1 and CDR2 (germline): MNHEY, SVGEGT. The V end was cut by 8 bases, the J end by 2 bases, with 13 bases between. Here the CDR3 reads CASAPAGGNQPQHF. Written as DNA, the CDR3 is TGTGCCAGCGCCCCGGCGGGCGGCAATCAGCCCCAGCATTTT.

This clonotype was counted many times. The CDR3 loop is CASRARLGRLNTEAFF. The CDR3 region has the DNA TGTGCCAGCAGAGCCCGACTAGGACGGCTGAACACTGAAGCTTTCTTT. The J gene is TRBJ1-1, the V gene TRBV2, with D uncertain. V was cut by 6 bases and J by 0 bases, with 17 bases left in between. The CDR3 sequence is 16 residues long. Germline CDR1 reads SNHLY; CDR2 reads FYNNEI.

This clonotype was observed once. The rearrangement uses TRBV6-2 or TRBV6-3 and TRBJ2-1; D ambiguous. There are 20 residues in the CDR3. The V and J ends lost 0 bases and 0 bases respectively, with 21 bases between them. CDR1 and CDR2 from the germline V gene are MNHEY and SVGEGT. CDR3 loop: CASSYSKVWATESSYNEQFF. The CDR3 region has the DNA TGTGCCAGCAGTTACTCGAAGGTCTGGGCGACCGAAAGCTCCTACAATGAGCAGTTCTTC.

V and J are TRBV27 and TRBJ2-5, with TRBD2 identical over 9 bases. After removal of 6 bases from V and 5 bases from J, the junction contained 13 bases not matched to a gene. The CDR3 has 16 residues. Germline values: CDR1 MNHEY, CDR2 SMNVEV (reference sequence). Written as DNA, the CDR3 is TGTGCCAGCAGGACCCCTCGGCGGGGGGGCTTGGAGACCCAGTACTTC. Translation: CASRTPRRGGLETQYF.

There are many counts of this clonotype. The chain recombines TRBV6-1 with TRBJ1-1; D not certain. Trimming left V 4 bases short and J 3 bases short, with 9 bases between. The CDR3 runs 13 residues. Germline V CDR1 and CDR2: MNHNS, SASEGT. The CDR3 DNA is TGTGCCAGCAGTGTGGAAGAGTACACTGAAGCTTTCTTT. Translated, it gives CASSVEEYTEAFF.

This rearrangement joins TRBV10-2 to TRBJ1-6; a weak D match, TRBD1 (6 bases). This CDR3 has 13 residues. The V gene's germline CDR1 is WSHSY and CDR2 SAAADI. Deletions cut 2 bases from V and 8 bases from J, with 7 bases between. In DNA, the CDR3 is TGCGCCAGCAGTGAGGAGGGGGATTCACCCCTCCACTTT. As protein: CASSEEGDSPLHF.

This clonotype was seen only a few times. The V call is TRBV7-7, the J call TRBJ2-2; 8 bases fit TRBD2. CDR1 is SSHAT and CDR2 is FNYEAQ in the germline V gene (reference sequence). CDR3 length: 15 residues. CDR3 nucleotides: TGTGCTAGCGGGGCCGGGGTCTTAACCCCCGGGGAGCTGTTTTTT. Amino acids: CASGAGVLTPGELFF.

The sample holds many counts of this clonotype. The rearrangement uses TRBV27 and TRBJ2-1, with D possibly matching TRBD2 (6 bases). V lost 7 bases and J lost 6, with 16 bases in between. The CDR3 loop spans 14 amino acids. The germline gives CDR1 MNHEY, CDR2 SMNVEV (reference sequence). The CDR3 here is CASTPGLHPNEQFF. CDR3 DNA: TGTGCCAGCACCCCGGGACTCCACCCCAATGAGCAGTTCTTC.

J is TRBJ2-1 and V is TRBV7-6, with 9 bases aligning to TRBD2. With 5 bases clipped from V and 3 bases from J, the junction kept 14 bases outside the gene matches. This CDR3 contains 18 residues. In germline, CDR1 is SGHVS, CDR2 FNYEAQ. The CDR3 DNA reads TGTGCCAGCAGCCACCACGAAGGAGCGGGGGGATACTACAATGAGCAGTTCTTC. Its protein product is CASSHHEGAGGYYNEQFF.